This T cell receptor (beta chain) comes out of a study of cytomegalovirus exposure and HLA in healthy donors. The wider study: Membership in the Caucasian-associated ancestry cluster was found for around 85% of 300 to 400 genotyped donors. Whole-study findings and limits: Analysis was carried out at a later point, and it linked a missense DCLRE1C variant to TCR beta V- and J-gene trimming. An ancestry cluster, one associated with Asian ancestry, reportedly showed fewer N-insertions than the roughly 670-donor mean in a later analysis. Accurate prediction of most subjects' HLA-A and HLA-B alleles from TCR beta sequences was reported.

V dropped 6 bases and J dropped 2 bases, with 12 bases sitting between them. The germline gives CDR1 MNHNS, CDR2 SASEGT. The CDR3 totals 14 residues. PCR used 60 Vbeta primers and 13 Jbeta primers. Generated by immunoSEQ multiplex PCR, the TCRdb table keeps only in-frame clones and is missing some. Among approximately 150,000 clones listed, 70% to 85% were seen once. As concerns this clone: What it recognizes is unknown.

The sequencing sample was made of PBMCs. The sequence came from a middle-aged woman in good health and CMV-seronegative. This chain uses TRBV6-1 with TRBJ2-3; possible D gene TRBD1, 6 bases. The CDR3, as DNA: TGTGCCAGCAGGGAACAGGGATCCACAGATACGCAGTATTTT. Translation: CASREQGSTDTQYF.